One and the same sample provided the 10 T cell receptor beta chains below, sequenced in a study of vaccination and CD4 T cells after COVID-19. These receptors' targets are unknown. The Oncomine TCR Beta short-read assay was what sequenced the DNA obtained from cultured CD4+ T cells. TCRdb re-derived calls from the PCR reads in MiXCR, one entry per CDR3 protein. Altogether tens of thousands of distinct CDR3 sequences are present, around 63% being singletons, with the ten largest covering 3% to 4%. The treatment denotes: approximately nine-day PBMC culture with coronavirus spike peptide pools or control peptides (ViraFEST assay). Sequencing was performed on CD4+ T cells from blood, cultured in vitro. These receptor sequences come from a human donor who had recovered from COVID-19.

The chain combines TRBV11-2 with TRBJ1-6; 7 bases are a match to TRBD1. This CDR3 region has 14 residues. The V gene end was trimmed by 3 bases and the J gene end by 7 bases; junction bases not matched to a gene: 3. CDR1 is SGHAT, CDR2 FQNNGV, per germline. The CDR3 loop reads CASSLRGPNSPLHF. CDR3 sequence (DNA): TGTGCCAGCAGCTTGAGGGGGCCGAATTCACCCCTCCACTTT.

A few counts support this clonotype. The chain combines TRBV27 with TRBJ2-2; D might be TRBD1 (5 bases). CDR3 length equals 15 residues. V was cut by 3 bases and J by 3 bases, with 11 bases left in between. Germline V gene data show CDR1 as MNHEY and CDR2 as SMNVEV (reference sequence). In DNA, the CDR3 is TGTGCCAGCAGTTTTCAGGGTTGGGACACCGGGGAGCTGTTTTTT. It yields the protein CASSFQGWDTGELFF.

As to this clonotype: The junction and the germline gene differ at one end; a read error may be behind it. The chain recombines TRBV20-1 with TRBJ2-7, with D uncertain. The CDR3 is 12 amino acids. Germline CDR1 DFQATT, CDR2 SNEGSKA (reference sequence). This chain's CDR3 is CSAPSGPGEQHF. The DNA of the CDR3 is TGCAGTGCCCCATCCGGGCCAGGTGAGCAGCACTTC.

The chain links TRBV10-1 to TRBJ1-1; maybe TRBD1 (6 bases). CDR1 is WNHNN, CDR2 SYGVQD, per germline (reference sequence). The CDR3 spans 14 residues. The ends were cut back, 7 bases at V and 4 bases at J, with 16 bases in the middle. Here the CDR3 reads CASTFCRGLTEAFF. The CDR3 bases are TGCGCCAGCACCTTTTGTCGGGGGCTCACTGAAGCTTTCTTT.

V gene TRBV7-9 combines with J gene TRBJ1-2; D remains ambiguous. Germline V gene sequence: CDR1 SEHNR, CDR2 FQNEAQ (reference sequence). With 5 bases removed from V and 3 bases from J, the gap between germline ends came to 16 bases. This CDR3 region has 15 residues. DNA for the CDR3: TGTGCCAGCAGCACGATACAAGCCAGTGACTATGGCTACACCTTC. Its protein product is CASSTIQASDYGYTF.

V and J are TRBV18 and TRBJ1-1; D uncertain. CDR3 size: 14 residues. Germline CDR1 is KGHSH and CDR2 is LQKENI. Trimming removed 5 bases from V and 3 bases from J, with 13 bases in between. The CDR3 DNA is TGTGCCAGCTCAAAAAGAAGAAGCGACACTGAAGCTTTCTTT. This codes for CASSKRRSDTEAFF.

The CDR3 DNA reads TGTGCCAGCAGCCTGAACAGGGTCTATGGCTACACCTTC. Translated, it gives CASSLNRVYGYTF. The rearrangement joins TRBV2 to TRBJ1-2; a possible D gene is TRBD1 (6 bases). The CDR3 contains 13 residues. Germline V CDR1 and CDR2: SNHLY, FYNNEI. Trimming left V 6 bases short and J 4 bases short, with 12 bases between.

This clonotype was counted only a few times. The chain recombines TRBV7-2 with TRBJ1-2; D gene ambiguous. V lost 8 bases, J lost 4 bases, and 14 bases lay in between. Per germline, CDR1 SGHTA and CDR2 FQGNSA. This CDR3 has 13 residues. The DNA of the CDR3 is TGTGCCAGCTTAAGTGGGGTTGTCTATGGCTACACCTTC. This encodes CASLSGVVYGYTF.

This sequence joins TRBV27 and TRBJ2-3; 9 bases are shared with TRBD1. V shed 7 bases and J 4 bases; nucleotides not matched to a gene: 3. This CDR3 is built from 13 residues. Germline CDR1 MNHEY, CDR2 SMNVEV (reference sequence). The CDR3 loop reads CASNRGQADTQYF. CDR3 in DNA: TGTGCCAGCAACAGGGGGCAAGCAGATACGCAGTATTTT.

This chain links TRBV6-1 with TRBJ1-5, with D possibly matching TRBD1 (6 bases). The V and J ends lost 7 bases and 4 bases respectively, with 17 bases between them. Germline V lookup: CDR1 MNHNS, CDR2 SASEGT. This CDR3 spans 15 amino acids. CDR3 sequence: CASKDSQGKNQPQHF. The CDR3, as DNA: TGTGCCAGCAAGGATTCACAGGGTAAAAATCAGCCCCAGCATTTT.